This section outlines one T cell receptor (beta chain) sequence together with its context. Its antigen is still unknown. The PCR had 60 Vbeta and 13 Jbeta primers. Only in-frame clones appear in the TCRdb table, and some are missing; sequencing was by immunoSEQ multiplex PCR. The sample comprises approximately 170,000 clones, approximately 81% of which are singletons, and approximately 2.1% rests with the top ten. This record belongs to a study of cytomegalovirus exposure and HLA in healthy donors. The V gene's germline CDR1 is ENHRY and CDR2 SYGVKD. The ends lost 0 bases at V and 3 bases at J; junction bases unmatched: 5. The CDR3 has 17 amino acids. Among the donors, all were healthy bone marrow donors. Findings of the study overall: The authors later found most CMV-associated TCR beta chains appeared HLA-restricted.

The chain couples TRBV10-3 to TRBJ1-1; 12 bases map to TRBD1. The sample consisted of PBMCs. The source is a woman in her forties or fifties in good health and CMV-seronegative. CDR3 bases: TGTGCCATCAGTGAGTCCGGGACAGGGGGCGCGGACACTGAAGCTTTCTTT. Translation: CAISESGTGGADTEAFF.